The 17 T cell receptor beta chains given below trace back to one sample, sequenced in a study of identifying expanded T cells in peripheral blood (dated by TCRdb to the late 2010s). The receptor library was made with the immunoSEQ multiplex PCR assay. TCRdb limited this immuneACCESS table to in-frame rearrangements with V and J called. A share of clones is missing; checked studies link under half to unresolved V genes, and the rest is unexplained. For this sample there are roughly 78,000 clones; roughly 88% appear just once. Over 2.5% of the sample lies in the top ten. Sequencing used blood. The origin of the receptors is a person aged 18 to 75 in good health.

This chain links TRBV15 with TRBJ2-7, with D perhaps matching TRBD1 (6 bases). V was shortened by 0 bases and J by 4 bases, with 25 bases between the two germline ends. Germline CDR1 reads LNHNV; CDR2 reads YYDKDF (reference sequence). The CDR3 is made up of 19 amino acids. CDR3 in amino acids: CATSRDLGFEDRRIYEQYF. In DNA, the CDR3 is TGTGCCACCAGCAGAGATCTGGGCTTCGAGGACAGACGAATTTACGAGCAGTACTTC.

The rearrangement uses TRBV28 and TRBJ1-2, with 8 bases fitting TRBD1. In germline, CDR1 is MDHEN, CDR2 SYDVKM. The CDR3 loop spans 14 amino acids. Unmatched junction bases numbered 7, after V lost 7 bases and J lost 3 bases. In DNA form, the CDR3 reads TGTGCCAGCAAGACAGGGGATCCTGACTATGGCTACACCTTC. It specifies CASKTGDPDYGYTF.

V and J are TRBV7-2 and TRBJ2-1, with 7 bases identical to TRBD1. Germline V gene data show CDR1 as SGHTA and CDR2 as FQGNSA. The CDR3 contains 14 residues. V shed 6 bases, J shed 0 bases, and the junction held 2 bases outside the gene matches. The CDR3 DNA follows: TGTGCCAGCAGTACAGGGGTCTCCTACAATGAGCAGTTCTTC. Encoded protein: CASSTGVSYNEQFF. The full variable domain, with the rest looked up from reference TRBV7-2 and TRBJ2-1, is GAGVSQSPSNKVTEKGKDVELRCDPISGHTALYWYRQSLGQGLEFLIYFQGNSAPDKSGLPSDRFSAERTGGSVSTLTIQRTQQEDSAVYLCASSTGVSYNEQFFGPGTRLTVL.

This sequence joins TRBV6-5 and TRBJ2-7; a weak D match, TRBD2 (6 bases). CDR1 and CDR2 (germline): MNHEY, SVGAGI. The V end was cut by 8 bases, the J end by 7 bases, with 12 bases between. The CDR3 length is 11 residues. CDR3 nucleotide sequence: TGTGCCAGCGGGAGGACCGGGGAGCAGTACTTC. Translation gives CASGRTGEQYF.

This clone was found once. This chain uses TRBV5-1 with TRBJ1-1, with TRBD1 matching 9 bases. The junction had 11 bases not matched to a gene; V was cut back by 4 bases and J by 4 bases. The CDR3 runs 16 residues. Germline assignment: CDR1 SGHRS and CDR2 YFSETQ. Written as DNA, the CDR3 is TGCGCCAGCAGCCCAACAGGGGGCGCGGATGTCACTGAAGCTTTCTTT. This gives the protein CASSPTGGADVTEAFF.

The chain recombines TRBV19 with TRBJ2-1, with 14 bases lining up with TRBD2. The CDR3 runs to 15 residues. Germline CDR1 and CDR2: LNHDA and SQIVND (reference sequence). V gave up 3 bases and J gave up 6 bases; unmatched junction bases: 1. The CDR3 loop is CASSIGTSGSNEQFF. DNA for the CDR3: TGTGCCAGTAGTATCGGGACTAGCGGGAGCAATGAGCAGTTCTTC.

This clone was picked up one time. The gene calls are TRBV7-2 and TRBJ1-1; TRBD1 is a possible D gene (5 bases). Germline V gene data show CDR1 as SGHTA and CDR2 as FQGNSA. Trimming removed 2 bases from V and 0 bases from J, with 7 bases in between. This CDR3 spans 14 amino acids. CDR3 protein: CASSLRGVNTEAFF. Here the CDR3 DNA reads TGTGCCAGCAGCTTAAGAGGGGTGAACACTGAAGCTTTCTTT. The variable domain in full, with the rest retrieved from reference TRBV7-2 and TRBJ1-1, is GAGVSQSPSNKVTEKGKDVELRCDPISGHTALYWYRQSLGQGLEFLIYFQGNSAPDKSGLPSDRFSAERTGGSVSTLTIQRTQQEDSAVYLCASSLRGVNTEAFFGQGTRLTVV.

This clone was seen only a few times. CDR3 nucleotide sequence: TGTGCCAGCAGCTCTTCCGGGACATATACGGAAAAACTGTTTTTT. Amino acid sequence: CASSSSGTYTEKLFF. The V call is TRBV13, the J call TRBJ1-4, with a possible D match to TRBD1 (6 bases). The CDR3 runs 15 residues. Germline V gene data show CDR1 as PRHDT and CDR2 as FYEKMQ (reference sequence). With 4 bases removed from V and 8 bases from J, the gap between germline ends came to 17 bases.

This clone occurred once. The chain links TRBV12-2 to TRBJ1-1; the table's TRBD1 call for D was not verified on the DNA. TRBV12-2 is designated a pseudogene. This CDR3 region has 20 residues. DNA for the CDR3: TGTGCAAGTCGCTCACAACCCCGTCCAAGGAGGGGGCAAGCGGACACTGAAGCTTTCTTT. Protein product: CASRSQPRPRRGQADTEAFF.

J is TRBJ2-3 and V is TRBV7-9; D is possibly TRBD1 or TRBD2 (6 bases each). The V and J ends lost 5 bases and 2 bases respectively, with 14 bases between them. This CDR3 has 15 residues. Germline lookup yields CDR1 SEHNR and CDR2 FQNEAQ (reference sequence). The CDR3: CASSPLGGFTDTQYF. The CDR3 DNA is TGTGCCAGCAGCCCCCTGGGGGGCTTCACAGATACGCAGTATTTT. The full variable domain, completed using reference TRBV7-9 and TRBJ2-3, is DTGVSQNPRHKITKRGQNVTFRCDPISEHNRLYWYRQTLGQGPEFLTYFQNEAQLEKSRLLSDRFSAERPKGSFSTLEIQRTEQGDSAMYLCASSPLGGFTDTQYFGPGTRLTVL.

This sequence joins TRBV5-5 and TRBJ1-1, with D hard to call. Germline CDR1 reads SGHKS; CDR2 reads YYEKEE (reference sequence). This CDR3 is built from 14 residues. Trimming left V 0 bases short and J 3 bases short, with 9 bases between. CDR3 DNA sequence: TGTGCCAGCAGCTTGGCCGGGTTCGACACTGAAGCTTTCTTT. This sequence encodes CASSLAGFDTEAFF.

The J gene is TRBJ1-2, the V gene TRBV4-3; a weak D match, TRBD1 (6 bases). With 1 base removed from V and 4 bases from J, the gap between germline ends came to 13 bases. CDR3 length: 15 residues. Germline V lookup: CDR1 LGHNA, CDR2 YSLEER. CDR3 protein: CASSQGLTGFYGYTF. CDR3 bases: TGCGCCAGCAGCCAAGGACTTACAGGGTTCTATGGCTACACCTTC.

The chain recombines TRBV7-3 with TRBJ1-2; weak D call: TRBD1 (5 bases). From germline, CDR1 is SGHTA and CDR2 FQGTGA. V gave up 2 bases and J gave up 6 bases, with 7 bases separating them. The CDR3 is 12 residues long. CDR3 sequence: CASSLGGDGYTF. CDR3 DNA: TGTGCCAGCAGCTTAGGAGGGGATGGCTACACCTTC.

This chain's CDR3 is CASRFGTENYGYTF. The CDR3, as DNA: TGTGCCAGCAGATTCGGGACGGAGAACTATGGCTACACCTTC. This sequence joins TRBV7-8 and TRBJ1-2; a weak D match, TRBD1 (5 bases). The CDR3 totals 14 residues. The V gene lost 6 bases and the J gene lost 2 bases, with 13 bases spanning the gap. Germline CDR1 and CDR2: SGHVS and FQNEAQ.

The chain links TRBV18 to TRBJ1-1; D not resolved. The CDR3 is made up of 14 amino acids. CDR1 KGHSH and CDR2 LQKENI come from the germline V gene. V shed 6 bases and J shed 1 base, with 12 bases lying between them. The CDR3 protein is CASSPTVGNTEAFF. The CDR3 DNA is TGTGCCAGCTCTCCCACAGTAGGGAACACTGAAGCTTTCTTT.

This chain links TRBV7-2 with TRBJ2-1; D call uncertain. Germline V gene sequence: CDR1 SGHTA, CDR2 FQGNSA. The CDR3 loop spans 15 amino acids. V lost 3 bases, J lost 6 bases, and 15 bases lay in between. The CDR3 is CASSFTSPRSNEQFF. The CDR3, as DNA: TGTGCCAGCAGCTTTACCTCCCCCCGGAGCAATGAGCAGTTCTTC.

This rearrangement joins TRBV6-6 to TRBJ2-7; 8 positions agree with TRBD1. CDR3 size: 13 residues. The V gene's germline CDR1 is MNHNY and CDR2 SVGAGI (reference sequence). With 7 bases clipped from V and 3 bases from J, the junction kept 5 bases outside the gene matches. The CDR3 sequence is CASTRDRYYEQYF. The CDR3 DNA reads as TGTGCCAGCACCAGGGACAGGTACTACGAGCAGTACTTC.